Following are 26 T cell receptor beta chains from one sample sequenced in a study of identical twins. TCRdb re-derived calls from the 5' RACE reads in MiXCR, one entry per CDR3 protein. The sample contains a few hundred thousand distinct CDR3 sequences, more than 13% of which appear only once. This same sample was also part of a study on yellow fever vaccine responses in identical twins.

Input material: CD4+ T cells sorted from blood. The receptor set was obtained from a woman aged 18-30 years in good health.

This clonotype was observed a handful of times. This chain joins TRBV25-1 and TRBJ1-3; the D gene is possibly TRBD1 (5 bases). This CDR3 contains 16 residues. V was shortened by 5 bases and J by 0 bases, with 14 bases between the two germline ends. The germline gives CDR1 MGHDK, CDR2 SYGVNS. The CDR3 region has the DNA TGTGCCAGCAGTCTAGGGGCCGGGACCTCTGGAAACACCATATATTTT. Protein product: CASSLGAGTSGNTIYF.

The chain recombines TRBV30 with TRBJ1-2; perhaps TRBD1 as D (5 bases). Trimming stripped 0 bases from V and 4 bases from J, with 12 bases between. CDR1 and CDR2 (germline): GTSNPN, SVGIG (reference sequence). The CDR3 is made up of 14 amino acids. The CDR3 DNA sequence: TGTGCCTGGAGTGTCTCCGGGGCGGTCTATGGCTACACCTTC. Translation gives CAWSVSGAVYGYTF.

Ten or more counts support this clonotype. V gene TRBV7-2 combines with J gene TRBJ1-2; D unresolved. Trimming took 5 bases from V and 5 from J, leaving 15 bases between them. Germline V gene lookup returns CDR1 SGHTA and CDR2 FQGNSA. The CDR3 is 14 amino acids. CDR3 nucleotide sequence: TGTGCCAGCAGCCCAAAGAAGGGTCGATATGGCTACACCTTC. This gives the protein CASSPKKGRYGYTF.

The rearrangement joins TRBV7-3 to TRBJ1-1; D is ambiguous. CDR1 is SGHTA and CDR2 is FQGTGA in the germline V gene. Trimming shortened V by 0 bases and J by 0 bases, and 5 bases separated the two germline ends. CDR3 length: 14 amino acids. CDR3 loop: CASSLTHLNTEAFF. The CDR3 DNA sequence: TGTGCCAGCAGCTTAACCCACTTGAACACTGAAGCTTTCTTT.

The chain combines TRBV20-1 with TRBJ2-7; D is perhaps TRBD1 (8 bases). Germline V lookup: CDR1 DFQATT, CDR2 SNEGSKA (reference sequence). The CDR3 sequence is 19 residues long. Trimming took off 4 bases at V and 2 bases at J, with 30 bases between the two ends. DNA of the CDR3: TGCAGTGCTACCGTAACAGGGGGAACTTTGGTGGGGAGGGCCTACGAGCAGTACTTC. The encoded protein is CSATVTGGTLVGRAYEQYF.

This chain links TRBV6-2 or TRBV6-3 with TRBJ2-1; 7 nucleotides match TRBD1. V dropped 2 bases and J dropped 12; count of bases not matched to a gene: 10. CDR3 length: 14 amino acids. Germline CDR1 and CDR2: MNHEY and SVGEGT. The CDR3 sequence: CASSYGTAVVGQFF. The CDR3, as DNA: TGTGCCAGCAGTTACGGGACAGCCGTAGTTGGGCAGTTCTTC.

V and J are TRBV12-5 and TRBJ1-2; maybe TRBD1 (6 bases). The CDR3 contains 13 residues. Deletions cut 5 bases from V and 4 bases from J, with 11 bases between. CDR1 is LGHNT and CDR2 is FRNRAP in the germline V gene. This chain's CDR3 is CASGLTGGYGYTF. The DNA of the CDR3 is TGTGCTAGTGGTCTGACAGGAGGCTATGGCTACACCTTC.

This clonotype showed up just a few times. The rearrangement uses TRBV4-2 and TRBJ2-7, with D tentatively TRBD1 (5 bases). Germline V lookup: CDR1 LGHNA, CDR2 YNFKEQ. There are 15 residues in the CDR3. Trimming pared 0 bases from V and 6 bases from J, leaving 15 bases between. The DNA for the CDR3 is TGTGCCAGCAGCCAAGATAGGGCAGGGCAAGGCGAGCAGTACTTC. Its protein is CASSQDRAGQGEQYF.

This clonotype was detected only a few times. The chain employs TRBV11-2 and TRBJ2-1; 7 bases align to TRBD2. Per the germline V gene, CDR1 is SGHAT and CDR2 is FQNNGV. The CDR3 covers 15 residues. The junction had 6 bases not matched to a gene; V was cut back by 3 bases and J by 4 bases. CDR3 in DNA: TGTGCCAGCAGCTTTGGGGGGGTGAGGTACAATGAGCAGTTCTTC. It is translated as CASSFGGVRYNEQFF.

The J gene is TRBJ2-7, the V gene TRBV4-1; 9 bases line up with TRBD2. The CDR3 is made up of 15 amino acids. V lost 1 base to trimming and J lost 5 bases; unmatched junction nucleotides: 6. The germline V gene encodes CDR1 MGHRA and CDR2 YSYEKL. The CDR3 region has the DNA TGCGCCAGCAGCCAAGGGGCGGGAGGGCCAGACGAGCAGTACTTC. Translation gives CASSQGAGGPDEQYF.

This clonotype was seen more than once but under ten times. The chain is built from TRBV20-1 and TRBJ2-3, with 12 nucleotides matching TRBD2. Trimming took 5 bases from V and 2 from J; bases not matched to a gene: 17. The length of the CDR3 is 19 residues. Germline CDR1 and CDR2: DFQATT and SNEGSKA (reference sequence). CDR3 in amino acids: CSAVQRLAGVSGITDTQYF. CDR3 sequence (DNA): TGCAGTGCTGTCCAGAGACTAGCGGGGGTCTCGGGAATCACAGATACGCAGTATTTT.

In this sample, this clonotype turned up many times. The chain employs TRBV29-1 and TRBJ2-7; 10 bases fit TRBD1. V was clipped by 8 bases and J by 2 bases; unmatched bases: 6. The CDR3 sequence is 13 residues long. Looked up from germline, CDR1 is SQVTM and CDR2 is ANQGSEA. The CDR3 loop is CSTGGTGAYEQYF. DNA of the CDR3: TGCAGCACTGGAGGGACAGGGGCCTACGAGCAGTACTTC.

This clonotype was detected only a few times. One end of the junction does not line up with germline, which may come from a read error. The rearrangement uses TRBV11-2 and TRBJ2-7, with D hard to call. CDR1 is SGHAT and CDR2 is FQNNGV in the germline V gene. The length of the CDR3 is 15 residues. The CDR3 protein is CASSLTPGVIGPSNF. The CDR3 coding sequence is TGTGCCAGCAGCTTAACCCCGGGCGTGATAGGACCTTCGAACTTC.

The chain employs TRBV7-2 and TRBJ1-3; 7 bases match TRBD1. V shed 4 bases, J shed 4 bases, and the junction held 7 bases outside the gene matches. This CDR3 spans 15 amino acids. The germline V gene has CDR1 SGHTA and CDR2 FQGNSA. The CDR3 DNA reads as TGTGCCAGCAGCTCTAAGTCGGGACAGGGAAACACCATATATTTT. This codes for CASSSKSGQGNTIYF.

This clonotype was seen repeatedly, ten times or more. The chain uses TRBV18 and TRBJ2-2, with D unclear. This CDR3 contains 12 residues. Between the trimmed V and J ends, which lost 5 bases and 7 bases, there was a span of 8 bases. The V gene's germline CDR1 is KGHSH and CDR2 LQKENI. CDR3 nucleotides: TGTGCCAGCTCAACCGGTGGCGGGGAGCTGTTTTTT. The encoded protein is CASSTGGGELFF.

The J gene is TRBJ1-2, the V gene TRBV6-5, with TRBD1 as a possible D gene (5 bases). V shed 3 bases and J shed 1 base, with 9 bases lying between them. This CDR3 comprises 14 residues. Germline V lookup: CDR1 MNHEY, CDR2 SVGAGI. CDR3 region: CASSYNRSNYGYTF. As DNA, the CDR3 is TGTGCCAGCAGTTATAACAGGAGTAACTATGGCTACACCTTC.

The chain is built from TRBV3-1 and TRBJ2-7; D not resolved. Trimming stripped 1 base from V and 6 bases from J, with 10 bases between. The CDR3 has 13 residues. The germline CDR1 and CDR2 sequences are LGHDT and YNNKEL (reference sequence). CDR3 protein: CASSQVRQFEQYF. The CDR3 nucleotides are TGTGCCAGCAGCCAAGTTCGGCAGTTCGAGCAGTACTTC.

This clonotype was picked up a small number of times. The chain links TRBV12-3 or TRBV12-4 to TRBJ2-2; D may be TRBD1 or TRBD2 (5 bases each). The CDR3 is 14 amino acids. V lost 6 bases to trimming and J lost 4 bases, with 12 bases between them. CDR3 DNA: TGTGCCAGCAGGAGGGACGGAACCACCGGGGAGCTGTTTTTT. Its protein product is CASRRDGTTGELFF.

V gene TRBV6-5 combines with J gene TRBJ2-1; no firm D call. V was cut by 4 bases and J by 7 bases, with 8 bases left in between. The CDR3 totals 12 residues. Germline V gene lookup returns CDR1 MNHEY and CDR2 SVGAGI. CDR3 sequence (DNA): TGTGCCAGCAGTTCAGGACGGAATGAGCAGTTCTTC. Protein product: CASSSGRNEQFF.

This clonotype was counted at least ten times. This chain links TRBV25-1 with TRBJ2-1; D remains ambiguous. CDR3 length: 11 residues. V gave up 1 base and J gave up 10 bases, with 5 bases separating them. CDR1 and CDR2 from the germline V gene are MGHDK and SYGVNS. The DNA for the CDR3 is TGTGCCAGCAGTGAATTGCTCGAGCAGTTCTTC. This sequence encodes CASSELLEQFF.

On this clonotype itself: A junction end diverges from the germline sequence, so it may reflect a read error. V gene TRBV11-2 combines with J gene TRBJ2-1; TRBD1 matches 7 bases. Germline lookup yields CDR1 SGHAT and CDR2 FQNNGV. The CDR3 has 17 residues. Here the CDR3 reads CASSLDDRTGIYNEQLF. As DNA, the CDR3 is TGTGCCAGCAGCTTAGATGATAGGACAGGAATATACAATGAGCAGCTCTTC.

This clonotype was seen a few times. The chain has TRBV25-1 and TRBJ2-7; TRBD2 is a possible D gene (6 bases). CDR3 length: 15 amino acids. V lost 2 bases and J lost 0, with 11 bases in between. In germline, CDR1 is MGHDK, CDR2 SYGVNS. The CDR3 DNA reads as TGTGCCAGCAGTGAACCGGGACTGCGCTCCTACGAGCAGTACTTC. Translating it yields CASSEPGLRSYEQYF.

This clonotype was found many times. This CDR3 is CASSRELEGTDTQYF. The CDR3 coding sequence is TGTGCCAGCAGCCGTGAACTAGAGGGCACAGATACGCAGTATTTT. The chain employs TRBV4-2 and TRBJ2-3; a possible D gene is TRBD2 (5 bases). The CDR3 consists of 15 residues. The ends were cut back, 4 bases at V and 1 base at J, with 12 bases in the middle. Germline V lookup: CDR1 LGHNA, CDR2 YNFKEQ.

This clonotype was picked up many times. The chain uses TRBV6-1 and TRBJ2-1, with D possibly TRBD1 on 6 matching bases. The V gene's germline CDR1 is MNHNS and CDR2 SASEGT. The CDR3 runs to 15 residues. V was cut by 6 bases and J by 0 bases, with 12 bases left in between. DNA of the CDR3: TGTGCCAGCAGGAGGACAGTAACCTCCTACAATGAGCAGTTCTTC. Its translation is CASRRTVTSYNEQFF.

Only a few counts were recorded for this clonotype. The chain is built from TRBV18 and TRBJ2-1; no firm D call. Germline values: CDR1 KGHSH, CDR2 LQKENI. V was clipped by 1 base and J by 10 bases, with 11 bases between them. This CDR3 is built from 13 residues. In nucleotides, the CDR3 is TGTGCCAGCTCACCACAACCGGGTGAGGAGCAGTTCTTC. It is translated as CASSPQPGEEQFF.

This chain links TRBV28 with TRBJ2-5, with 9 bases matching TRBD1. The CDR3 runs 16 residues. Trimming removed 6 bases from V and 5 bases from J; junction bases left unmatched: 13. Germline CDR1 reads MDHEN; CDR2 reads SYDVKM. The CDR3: CASSFSDRGSRETQYF. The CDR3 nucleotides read TGTGCCAGCAGCTTCTCCGACAGGGGGTCCCGCGAGACCCAGTACTTC.